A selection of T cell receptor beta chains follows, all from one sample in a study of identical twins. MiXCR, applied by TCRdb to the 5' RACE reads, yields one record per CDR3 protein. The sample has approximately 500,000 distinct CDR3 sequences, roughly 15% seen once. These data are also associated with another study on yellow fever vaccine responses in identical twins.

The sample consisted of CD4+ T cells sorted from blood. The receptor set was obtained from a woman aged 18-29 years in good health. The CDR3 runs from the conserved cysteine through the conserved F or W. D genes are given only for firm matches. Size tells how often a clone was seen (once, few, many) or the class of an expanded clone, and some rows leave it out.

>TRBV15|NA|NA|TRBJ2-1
TGTGCCACCAGCAACAAGAGCTCCTACAATGAGCAGTTCTTC
CATSNKSSYNEQFF
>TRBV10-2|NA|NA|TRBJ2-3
TGCGCCAGCAGTATGACATTCGGAAGCACAGATACGCAGTATTTT
CASSMTFGSTDTQYF
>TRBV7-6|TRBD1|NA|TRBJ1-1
TGTGCCAGCAGCTTCACCGGGACAGATACTGAAGCTTTCTTT
CASSFTGTDTEAFF
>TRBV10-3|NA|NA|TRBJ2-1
TGTGCCATCAGTGAAAGGTACAATGAGCAGTTCTTC
CAISERYNEQFF
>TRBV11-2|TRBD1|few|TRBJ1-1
TGTGCCAGCAGCCCAATACAGGGGATCACTGAAGCTTTCTTT
CASSPIQGITEAFF
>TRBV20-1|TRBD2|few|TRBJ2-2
TGCAGTGCTAGCCTACTAGCGGGGGGCACCGGGGAGCTGTTTTTT
CSASLLAGGTGELFF
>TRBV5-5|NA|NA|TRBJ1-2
TGTGCCAGCAGCCCGGGACTGGGGCTCTATGGCTACACCTTC
CASSPGLGLYGYTF
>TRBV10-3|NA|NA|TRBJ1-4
TGTGCCATCAGTGAGCAGGGGCTCACTAATGAAAAACTGTTTTTT
CAISEQGLTNEKLFF
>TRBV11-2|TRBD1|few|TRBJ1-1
TGTGCCAGCAGCTCTTCAGACAGGGGGGACACTGAAGCTTTCTTT
CASSSSDRGDTEAFF
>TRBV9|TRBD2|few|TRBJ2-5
TGTGCCAGCAGCGTGGCCCTTGGACTAGCGGATCAAGAGACCCAGTACTTC
CASSVALGLADQETQYF
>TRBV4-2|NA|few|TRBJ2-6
TGTGCCAGCAGCCAACTCGGTCAGGCCTACTCTGGGGCCAACGTCCTGACTTTC
CASSQLGQAYSGANVLTF
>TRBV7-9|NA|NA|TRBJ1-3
TGTGCCAGCAGCACTGTTTGGGTAGCTGGAAACACCATATATTTT
CASSTVWVAGNTIYF
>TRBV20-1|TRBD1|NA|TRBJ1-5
TGCAGTGCCAAACAGGGGTTGAAGCCCCAGCATTTT
CSAKQGLKPQHF
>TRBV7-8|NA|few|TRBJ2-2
TGTGCCAGCAGCTTAGGTTGGGCGCATAACACCGGGGAGCTGTTTTTT
CASSLGWAHNTGELFF
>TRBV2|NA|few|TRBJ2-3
TGTGCCAGCAGCCCGGACTCCCTTCCCCCAGATACGCAGTATTTT
CASSPDSLPPDTQYF
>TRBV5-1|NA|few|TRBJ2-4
TGCGCCAGCACCGACCCCACAGGGTCTGACATTCAGTACTTC
CASTDPTGSDIQYF
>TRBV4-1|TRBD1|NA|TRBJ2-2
TGCGCCAGCAGCCATACCGGGACAGCGAACACCGGGGAGCTGTTTTTT
CASSHTGTANTGELFF
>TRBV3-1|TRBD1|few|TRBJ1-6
TGTGCCAGCAACGCCGGGACAGTTGGTTCACCCCTCCACTTT
CASNAGTVGSPLHF
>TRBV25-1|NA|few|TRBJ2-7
TGTGCCAGCAGTGAATTTGCGGGGTCGGACAGCTCCTACGAGCAGTACTTC
CASSEFAGSDSSYEQYF
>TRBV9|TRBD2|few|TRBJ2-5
TGTGCCAGCAGCGTAATTAGCGGGAGCGGGGAGACCCAGTACTTC
CASSVISGSGETQYF
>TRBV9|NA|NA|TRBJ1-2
TGTGCCAGCAGCGTAGATTGGTTTTCGGATGGCTACACCTTC
CASSVDWFSDGYTF
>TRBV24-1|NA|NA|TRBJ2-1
TGTGCCACCAGTGGTCAGGACAATGAGCAGTTCTTC
CATSGQDNEQFF
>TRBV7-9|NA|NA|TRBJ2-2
TGTGCCAGCAGCCCGAGACAGGCCGTGAACACCGGGGAGCTGTTTTTT
CASSPRQAVNTGELFF
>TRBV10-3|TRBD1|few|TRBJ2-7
TGTGCCACCGGGACAGATTACGAGCAGTACTTC
CATGTDYEQYF
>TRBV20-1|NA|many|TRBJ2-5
TGCAGTGCTAGATCCAGGGTACAAGAGACCCAGTACTTC
CSARSRVQETQYF
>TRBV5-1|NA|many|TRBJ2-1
TGCGCCAGCAGCCCCCCAGCGGTGAATGAGCAGTTCTTC
CASSPPAVNEQFF
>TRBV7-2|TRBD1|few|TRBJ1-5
TGTGCCAGCAGCTCGCGAACAGGGGTTCAGCCCCAGCATTTT
CASSSRTGVQPQHF
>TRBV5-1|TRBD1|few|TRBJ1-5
TGCGCCAGCAGCTTGGGGGACAGTTACAATCAGCCCCAGCATTTT
CASSLGDSYNQPQHF
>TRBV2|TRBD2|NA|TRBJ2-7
TGTGCCATCAGTCTGGGACTAGCGGGAGTTGGAGCCACTTACTACGAGCAGTACTTC
CAISLGLAGVGATYYEQYF